This TCR beta chain was captured by sequencing in a study of identical twins (dated by TCRdb to about 2016). The study in broad terms: The study deep-sequenced TCR alpha and beta repertoires from monozygotic twins, unrelated adults of various ages and cord blood to test whether fetal clonotypes persist. To rule out contamination, the twin experiments were replicated at different times with different library preparation protocols. Findings and caveats that apply to the study as a whole: Because the same donors could not be followed over many years, the conclusions relied on cross-sectional statistical analysis. In monozygotic twins, recombination models systematically underestimated out-of-frame TCR alpha sharing, but the models matched the sharing seen between unrelated individuals. Out-of-frame TCR alpha sequences shared between twins showed an excess of low generation-probability sequences compared with coincidental sharing between unrelated individuals. Fewer insertions were carried by abundant cord blood beta clonotypes; a weaker similar trend was observed in young adult naive repertoires, while no such trend was observed in memory repertoires. Invariant T cells such as MAIT and iNKT could partly confound zero-insertion analyses, although diverse VJ usage argued against such confounding for most clonotypes. The excess sharing between twins in beta out-of-frame sequences was weaker because fewer shared sequences reduced the signal-to-noise ratio.

V and J are truncated by 0 bases and 4 bases respectively, leaving an intervening sequence of 13 bases. CDR1 and CDR2, looked up from the germline V gene, are SGDLS and YYNGEE. The cysteine opens and the phenylalanine closes a CDR3 of 15 amino acids. Only the CDR3 DNA is retained, 45 bases long and in frame from the first base. The library came from 5' RACE. The sequencing machine was an Illumina HiSeq 2000. Template switching added a universal primer binding site, and the final cDNA carried a unique molecular identifier that allowed TCR cDNA molecules to be counted accurately. Specific primers in the conserved constant-segment region were used to synthesize first-strand cDNA for the TCR alpha and beta chains. To control for contamination, every cDNA library was double barcoded, receiving both a SMART-Mk sample barcode and Illumina barcodes. Two successive PCR steps introduced TruSeq adapter sequences along with Illumina sample barcodes. Sequencing of the TCR alpha and beta cDNA libraries was done on the Illumina HiSeq platform using custom primers. The study's own analysis went as follows. MiGEC was used to process raw reads and extract unique molecular identifiers, and MiXCR was used to find CDR3 positions. Recombination models were inferred per individual with the repgenHMM and IGoR tools using an EM algorithm. Shared clonotypes were analyzed with the tcR package in R, and sharing was normalized by the product of cloneset sizes. To study raw recombination free of thymic and clonal selection effects, out-of-frame nonproductive sequences were analyzed. TCRdb handled the public reads itself, with Q25 trimming in fastp and clone calling in MiXCR, and kept productive beta chains. Each entry is one CDR3 protein sequence, shown with its most common DNA and genes. TCRdb, rather than the study authors, made the V and J calls. The sample table contains about 570,000 distinct CDR3 sequences; only one count was recorded for roughly 9.5% of them. The ten largest clones add up to roughly 3.2% of the sample.

This clonotype appeared many times. The antigen it binds to is not known. The sample holds no much larger clone one base away, and base qualities are not on file. All donors were healthy Caucasians. Three pairs of female monozygotic twins, all aged about 18 to 29 years, made up the twin cohort. Peripheral blood mononuclear cells were used as the source from which RNA for TCR libraries was isolated. These data were also filed under a second study, of yellow fever vaccine responses in identical twins. From the second report: According to the authors, in identical twins the way T cells responded to vaccination appeared partly convergent and partly personalized. Focusing on identical twins, the study followed the T cell clones that responded to the vaccine, and did so with precision.

The chain is made from TRBV9 and TRBJ1-2; the D gene lacks a confident call. This TCR was sampled from a woman between 18 and 30 years old in good health. The sequenced sample was PBMCs. The DNA reads TGTGCCAGCAGCGTAGACCTGGGAGTAGGCTATGGCTACACCTTC. Translated, it gives CASSVDLGVGYGYTF.